Only a few counts were recorded for the clone carrying this T cell receptor (beta chain). Its target is not known. The junction does not match germline at one end; this may be a read error. The CDR3 totals 13 residues. Germline V lookup: CDR1 SSHAT, CDR2 FNYEAQ (reference sequence). This sample was included in a study of tumor-infiltrating lymphocytes in primary liver carcinoma. Study-level information: Recorded tumor stage was T1-T3 N0M0, with diameters of about 4.2 to 10 cm.

Co-extraction of RNA and DNA was performed on about 20-33 mg of unsorted bulk tissue. The study enrolled treatment-naive patients with chronic HBV infection. Notes on the study in general: Among the pair types, tumor region pairs showed more overlap than tumor-adjacent and tumor-blood pairs.

Constant-region priming of 500 ng total RNA yielded TCR beta cDNA. Three rounds of nested multiplex PCR with slightly modified ARM-PCR produced TCR beta libraries. The opening two PCR rounds, around 9 cycles each, paired TRBV1-TRBV30 forward primers with a C-beta reverse primer. TCRdb processed the multiplex PCR reads anew with MiXCR; each CDR3 protein has one entry. The table lists more than 100,000 distinct CDR3 sequences, around two thirds of them singletons, with over 8% in the top ten. The sample consisted of tumor-adjacent normal liver tissue. The chain has TRBV7-7 and TRBJ2-3; 8 positions match TRBD1. The receptor was derived from a woman aged 55-70 years with primary liver carcinoma and hepatitis B virus infection. The CDR3 coding sequence is TGTGCTAGCAGCCGTGACAGGGGAGACACGCAGTATTTT. Residues: CASSRDRGDTQYF.